This T cell receptor beta chain appears in the sequencing data of a study of cytomegalovirus exposure and HLA in healthy donors. PCR used 60 Vbeta primers and 13 Jbeta primers. Study processing details: Later work found approximately 87 million unique TCR beta chains, with some 11 million shared. Profiled with immunoSEQ multiplex PCR; TCRdb holds only in-frame clones, not every one. That table furnishes V, J and clone size, whereas the DNA furnished D and trimming. The sample contains 90,000 to 150,000 clones, 60% to 85% of which appear only once. V lost 6 bases, J lost 6 bases, and 4 bases stayed unmatched. The CDR3 is made up of 13 amino acids. Germline assignment: CDR1 SEHNR and CDR2 FQNEAQ (reference sequence).

Sequenced: PBMCs. This TCR came from a woman aged 40 to 50 in good health and CMV-seropositive. The chain carries TRBV7-9 and TRBJ2-1; 8 nucleotides match TRBD2. The CDR3 loop reads CASRALAGNEQFF. CDR3 nucleotide sequence: TGTGCCAGCAGAGCCCTAGCGGGCAATGAGCAGTTCTTC.